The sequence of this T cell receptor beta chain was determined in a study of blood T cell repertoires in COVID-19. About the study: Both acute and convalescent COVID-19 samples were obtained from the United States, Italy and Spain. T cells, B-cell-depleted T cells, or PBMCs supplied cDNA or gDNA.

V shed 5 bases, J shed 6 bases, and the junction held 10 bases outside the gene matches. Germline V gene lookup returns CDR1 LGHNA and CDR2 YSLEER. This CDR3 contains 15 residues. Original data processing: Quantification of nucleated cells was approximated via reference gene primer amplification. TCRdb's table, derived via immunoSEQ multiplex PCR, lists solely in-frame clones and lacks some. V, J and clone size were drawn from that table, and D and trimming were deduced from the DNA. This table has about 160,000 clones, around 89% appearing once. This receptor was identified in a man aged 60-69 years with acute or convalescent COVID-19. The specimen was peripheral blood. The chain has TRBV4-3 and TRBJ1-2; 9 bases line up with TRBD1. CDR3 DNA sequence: TGCGCCAGCAGCTCACTACCCGGGACAGGGCATGGCTACACCTTC. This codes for CASSSLPGTGHGYTF.